A single sample gave rise to the 9 T cell receptor beta chains below, sequenced in a study of technical replicates of blood from four donors. Using immunoSEQ multiplex PCR, the repertoire was profiled, and TCRdb retains in-frame clones only, with some absent. The repertoire holds about 94,000 clones, with roughly 96% as singletons. The sequenced sample was T cells isolated from PBMCs. Every receptor here comes from a human donor in good health.

The chain recombines TRBV14 with TRBJ2-5, with TRBD1 identical over 7 bases. The CDR3 spans 15 residues. The germline gives CDR1 SGHDN, CDR2 FVKESK. V was clipped by 5 bases and J by 10 bases; unmatched bases: 16. The CDR3 DNA sequence: TGTGCCAGCAGCACAGACAGGGCCAGTATCCGAGACCAGTACTTC. Translated: CASSTDRASIRDQYF. The full variable domain, with the rest looked up from reference TRBV14 and TRBJ2-5, is EAGVTQFPSHSVIEKGQTVTLRCDPISGHDNLYWYRRVMGKEIKFLLHFVKESKQDESGMPNNRFLAERTGGTYSTLKVQPAELEDSGVYFCASSTDRASIRDQYFGPGTRLLVL.

This clone appeared once. The chain joins TRBV6-1 to TRBJ1-1; possible D gene TRBD1, 5 bases. The CDR3 is 11 amino acids. V was shortened by 6 bases and J by 9 bases, with 11 bases between the two germline ends. Germline V gene sequence: CDR1 MNHNS, CDR2 SASEGT. The CDR3 DNA is TGTGCCAGCAGCAGGGAGGAGAAAGCTTTCTTT. Protein product: CASSREEKAFF.

This clone has just one count. The chain joins TRBV5-4 to TRBJ2-7; 13 bases match TRBD2. The CDR3 is made up of 17 amino acids. Per germline, CDR1 SGHNT and CDR2 YYREEE (reference sequence). J lost 5 bases, V lost 4 bases, and 12 bases had no gene match. The CDR3 is CASSLPPGTSGNDEQYF. The DNA for the CDR3 is TGTGCCAGCAGCCTCCCCCCTGGGACTAGCGGGAATGACGAGCAGTACTTC. Complete variable domain (other parts from reference TRBV5-4 and TRBJ2-7): ETGVTQSPTHLIKTRGQQVTLRCSSQSGHNTVSWYQQALGQGPQFIFQYYREEENGRGNFPPRFSGLQFPNYSSELNVNALELDDSALYLCASSLPPGTSGNDEQYFGPGTRLTVT.

J is TRBJ1-1 and V is TRBV4-1; 9 bases are shared with TRBD1. Germline CDR1 reads MGHRA; CDR2 reads YSYEKL. This CDR3 comprises 15 residues. The ends lost 3 bases at V and 5 bases at J; junction bases unmatched: 7. The CDR3 DNA sequence: TGCGCCAGCAGCCATCGCCGGGACAGGGTTACTGAAGCTTTCTTT. It is translated as CASSHRRDRVTEAFF.

The chain links TRBV19 to TRBJ2-7; tentative D call: TRBD2 (5 bases). The CDR3 consists of 13 residues. CDR1 and CDR2 (germline): LNHDA, SQIVND (reference sequence). CDR3 bases: TGTGGGGCACTCGAGGACTGGTCCTACGAGCAGTACTTC. Residues: CGALEDWSYEQYF.

The rearrangement joins TRBV15 to TRBJ2-1, with a possible D match to TRBD2 (5 bases). Germline V gives CDR1 LNHNV, CDR2 YYDKDF (reference sequence). V was trimmed by 0 bases and J by 8 bases, leaving 14 bases between them. CDR3 length equals 15 residues. CDR3 sequence reads: CATSRDRPSPHEQFF. CDR3 in DNA: TGTGCCACCAGCAGAGATCGTCCTAGCCCACATGAGCAGTTCTTC.

The chain uses TRBV30 and TRBJ1-2; unclear D gene. V lost 6 bases and J lost 8, with 4 bases in between. The CDR3 totals 8 residues. CDR1 is GTSNPN, CDR2 SVGIG, per germline (reference sequence). This CDR3 reads CACLGYTF. The CDR3 DNA reads TGTGCCTGCTTAGGCTACACCTTC.

The V and J genes are TRBV25-1 and TRBJ1-2, with 7 bases matching TRBD1. Germline CDR1 is MGHDK and CDR2 is SYGVNS. Unmatched junction bases numbered 2, after V lost 5 bases and J lost 2 bases. This CDR3 spans 13 amino acids. CDR3 sequence: CASSRGLNYGYTF. CDR3 coding DNA: TGTGCCAGCAGTAGGGGGCTGAACTATGGCTACACCTTC.

The chain employs TRBV30 and TRBJ2-1; D possibly corresponds to TRBD2 (7 bases). The CDR3 runs 15 residues. Germline loops: CDR1 GTSNPN, CDR2 SVGIG (reference sequence). The V and J ends lost 0 bases and 4 bases respectively, with 13 bases between them. The CDR3 sequence: CAWSVWEGGYNEQFF. As DNA, the CDR3 is TGTGCCTGGAGTGTATGGGAGGGGGGTTACAATGAGCAGTTCTTC.